The text below deals with one TCR beta chain. The antigen is undetermined. The entry originates in a study of shared clonotypes between healthy human individuals. Broader study findings: Non-shared clonotypes were found to have lower generation probabilities than the clonotypes that were shared by all four of the sorted-subset donors.

V dropped 8 bases and J dropped 2; count of bases not matched to a gene: 3. The CDR3 loop spans 13 amino acids. CDR1 is MDHEN, CDR2 SYDVKM, per germline. From CD4+ cells came CD45RA+ naive and CD45RA-negative memory subsets. Assay: immunoSEQ multiplex PCR; the TCRdb copy retains only in-frame clones and omits some. The repertoire has about 1.5 million clones, approximately 98% of them found once; the top ten carry approximately 0.45%. This chain joins TRBV28 and TRBJ1-5; 7 bases fit TRBD1. The clonotype originates from a man aged 25-45 years in good health. Sequencing was carried out using naive CD4+ T cells sorted from blood. The sample's subset: CD45RA+ positively selected. Here the CDR3 DNA reads TGTGCCAGCCTCAGGGGGGGCAATCAGCCCCAGCATTTT. Its protein product is CASLRGGNQPQHF.